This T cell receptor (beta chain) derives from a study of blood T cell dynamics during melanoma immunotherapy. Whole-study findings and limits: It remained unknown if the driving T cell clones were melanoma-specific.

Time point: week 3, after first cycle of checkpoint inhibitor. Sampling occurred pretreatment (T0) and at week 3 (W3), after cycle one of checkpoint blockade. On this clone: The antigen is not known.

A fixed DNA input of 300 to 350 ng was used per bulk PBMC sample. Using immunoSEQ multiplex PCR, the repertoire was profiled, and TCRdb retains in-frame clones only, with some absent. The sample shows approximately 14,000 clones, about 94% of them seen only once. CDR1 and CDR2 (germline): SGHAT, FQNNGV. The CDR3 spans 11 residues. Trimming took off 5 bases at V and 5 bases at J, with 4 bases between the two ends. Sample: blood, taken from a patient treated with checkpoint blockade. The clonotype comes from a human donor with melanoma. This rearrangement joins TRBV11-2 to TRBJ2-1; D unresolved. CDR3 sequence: CASSPHNEQFF. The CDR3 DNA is TGTGCCAGCAGCCCACACAATGAGCAGTTCTTC.